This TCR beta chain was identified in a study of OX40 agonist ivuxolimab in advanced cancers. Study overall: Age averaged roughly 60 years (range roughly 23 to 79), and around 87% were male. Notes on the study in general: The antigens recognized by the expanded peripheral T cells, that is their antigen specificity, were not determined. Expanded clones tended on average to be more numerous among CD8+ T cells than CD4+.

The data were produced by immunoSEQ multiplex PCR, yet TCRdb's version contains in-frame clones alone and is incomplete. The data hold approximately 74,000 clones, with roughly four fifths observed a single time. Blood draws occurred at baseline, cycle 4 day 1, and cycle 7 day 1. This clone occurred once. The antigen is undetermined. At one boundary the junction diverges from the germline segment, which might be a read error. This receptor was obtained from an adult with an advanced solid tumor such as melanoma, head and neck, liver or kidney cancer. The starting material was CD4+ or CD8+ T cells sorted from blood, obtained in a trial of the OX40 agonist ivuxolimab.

The CDR3 sequence is CASSPSVEGRYGYTF. The CDR3, as DNA: TGCGCCAGTAGCCCATCCGTGGAGGGCCGCTATGGCTACACCTTC. The chain combines TRBV4-3 with TRBJ1-2; D not certain. CDR1 LGHNA and CDR2 YSLEER come from the germline V gene. The CDR3 covers 15 residues.